A selection of T cell receptor beta chains follows, all from one sample in a study of neurological immune-mediated disorders. Using its own MiXCR run on the 5' RACE reads, TCRdb lists one record per CDR3 protein. Here the sample spans 55,000 to 65,000 distinct CDR3 sequences, roughly 10% being singletons. Sequencing was carried out using PBMCs. Receptor source: a man aged 30 to 39 in good health. Each CDR3 is given with its conserved first and last residue. A D gene is named only where the DNA matches it firmly. Clone size, where shown, is once, few, many, or a class for clones that have expanded.

.,TRBJ1-5,TRBV6-1,.,TGTGCCAGCTGGACACCCGGCATTAATCAGCCCCAGCATTTT,CASWTPGINQPQHF
TRBD1,TRBJ1-6,TRBV3-1,.,TGTGCTAGCAGCCAAAATCTGGGACAGGGAAGTTCACCCCTCCACTTT,CASSQNLGQGSSPLHF
.,TRBJ2-3,TRBV28,many,TGTGCCAGCAAGGATACGCAGTATTTT,CASKDTQYF
.,TRBJ1-2,TRBV20-1,many,TGCAGTGCTGACTATGATGGCTACACCTTC,CSADYDGYTF
.,TRBJ1-6,TRBV20-1,many,TGCAGTGCCCCCCCGGGAGGGTTGAATTCACCCCTCCACTTT,CSAPPGGLNSPLHF
.,TRBJ2-1,TRBV7-2,many,TGTGCCAGCAGCTTAGGGGGCCGGTACAATGAGCAGTTCTTC,CASSLGGRYNEQFF
TRBD1,TRBJ1-2,TRBV20-1,many,TGCAGTGCCACTCGAGGGGGCCTAACGATATATGGCTACACCTTC,CSATRGGLTIYGYTF
.,TRBJ2-5,TRBV28,many,TGTGCCAGCAGTTGGGGGCGAGAGACCCAGTACTTC,CASSWGRETQYF
.,TRBJ2-7,TRBV27,many,TGTGCCAGCAGTCTCAAGGGGGCCGGGAGGCCCCGCGACGAGCAGTACTTC,CASSLKGAGRPRDEQYF
.,TRBJ1-6,TRBV7-9,few,TGTGCCAGCAGCTCCAATACGTTAAATTCACCCCTCCACTTT,CASSSNTLNSPLHF
.,TRBJ1-2,TRBV28,many,TGTGCCAGCAACGATGGGGGGCGACCTTATGGCTACACCTTC,CASNDGGRPYGYTF
.,TRBJ1-2,TRBV29-1,many,TGCAGCGTTGATATGGGGCTTGGCTACACCTTC,CSVDMGLGYTF
.,TRBJ1-2,TRBV3-1,many,TGTGCCAGCAGCCAAGAAGGCAGGAGCTATGGCTACACCTTC,CASSQEGRSYGYTF
.,TRBJ1-1,TRBV6-6,many,TGTGCCAGCAGTTACAAGGGCGAGGCTTTCTTT,CASSYKGEAFF